A single sample gave rise to the 27 T cell receptor beta chains below, sequenced in a study of shared clonotypes between healthy human individuals. Only in-frame clones appear in the TCRdb table, and some are missing; sequencing was by immunoSEQ multiplex PCR. The sample lists millions of clones, roughly 95% occurring once. Naivety among CD8 cells was defined by CD45RO negativity and positive CCR7 selection, thereby excluding terminally differentiated effector memory CD45RA+ cells. The sequencing sample was made of naive CD8+ T cells sorted from blood. All receptors come from a man aged 18 to 35 in good health.

The rearrangement joins TRBV6-5 to TRBJ1-6, with a tentative D call TRBD1 (5 bases). Germline loops: CDR1 MNHEY, CDR2 SVGAGI. V lost 2 bases and J 13 bases, leaving 18 bases between the germline ends. The CDR3 length is 15 residues. The DNA of the CDR3 is TGTGCCAGCAGTTACGGGATCGCCCTTAGGGACCCCCTCCACTTT. Its protein is CASSYGIALRDPLHF.

The rearrangement uses TRBV10-1 and TRBJ1-1; 10 nucleotides agree with TRBD1. The CDR3 is 14 residues long. The germline gives CDR1 WNHNN, CDR2 SYGVQD (reference sequence). V was clipped by 10 bases and J by 2 bases; unmatched bases: 7. CDR3 sequence reads: CATSGTGANTEAFF. The DNA for the CDR3 is TGCGCCACCTCCGGGACAGGGGCAAACACTGAAGCTTTCTTT.

This chain uses TRBV7-6 with TRBJ1-6; no reliable D call. This CDR3 spans 13 amino acids. Germline V gene data show CDR1 as SGHVS and CDR2 as FNYEAQ. Deletions cut 0 bases from V and 6 bases from J, with 3 bases between. The DNA for the CDR3 is TGTGCCAGCAGCTTAGCTTCTAATTCACCCCTCCACTTT. Residues: CASSLASNSPLHF.

This sequence joins TRBV6-6 and TRBJ1-5; D not resolved. CDR1 is MNHNY, CDR2 SVGAGI, per germline (reference sequence). This CDR3 spans 15 amino acids. The V end lost 6 bases, the J end lost 0 bases, and 12 bases lay between the germline ends. The CDR3 DNA follows: TGTGCCAGCAGCCCCACAATCTATAGCAATCAGCCCCAGCATTTT. Translating it yields CASSPTIYSNQPQHF.

CDR3 protein: CASSGTVPGNTIYF. The DNA for the CDR3 is TGTGCCAGCAGCGGGACAGTTCCCGGAAACACCATATATTTT. The chain employs TRBV5-6 and TRBJ1-3; 7 bases align to TRBD1. There are 14 residues in the CDR3. The germline gives CDR1 SGHDT, CDR2 YYEEEE. With 4 bases clipped from V and 4 bases from J, the junction kept 5 bases outside the gene matches.

This clone was recorded once. The chain is built from TRBV19 and TRBJ1-2; TRBD1 agrees at 9 bases. The V and J ends lost 7 bases and 4 bases, in that order; junction bases with no gene match: 10. Germline CDR1 is LNHDA and CDR2 is SQIVND (reference sequence). CDR3 size: 15 residues. Here the CDR3 DNA reads TGTGCCAGTACAAACCGGGACAGGGCCTTCTATGGCTACACCTTC. This encodes CASTNRDRAFYGYTF.

The J gene is TRBJ2-6, the V gene TRBV9, with 7 bases matching TRBD2. V lost 4 bases and J lost 1; bases outside the gene matches: 11. The CDR3 contains 18 residues. Germline V gene lookup returns CDR1 SGDLS and CDR2 YYNGEE. CDR3 sequence reads: CASSPLGGFVSGANVLTF. The CDR3 DNA follows: TGTGCCAGCAGCCCCCTGGGAGGGTTTGTTTCTGGGGCCAACGTCCTGACTTTC.

V and J are TRBV9 and TRBJ2-7; D possibly uses TRBD1 or TRBD2 (5 bases each). The CDR3 spans 14 residues. Germline lookup yields CDR1 SGDLS and CDR2 YYNGEE. Trimming cost V 3 bases and J 3 bases, with 13 bases left between them. CDR3 loop: CASSGGTLDYEQYF. CDR3 DNA sequence: TGTGCCAGCAGCGGAGGGACCCTAGACTACGAGCAGTACTTC.

The table lists this clone with a count of one. The junction does not match germline at one end; this may be a read error. This sample includes further DNA sequences coding for the same CDR3. CDR3 coding DNA: TGTGCCAGCAGCCTAGCCGGTGCCTACAATGAGCAGTTCTTC. Translated, it gives CASSLAGAYNEQFF. The V gene is TRBV7-8, the J gene TRBJ2-1; weak D call: TRBD2 (5 bases). Germline V gene data show CDR1 as SGHVS and CDR2 as FQNEAQ. CDR3 length: 14 residues.

In regard to this clone: Other nucleotide sequences in the sample specify the same CDR3. The rearrangement uses TRBV7-9 and TRBJ2-5; D is possibly TRBD2 (5 bases). Germline CDR1 reads SEHNR; CDR2 reads FQNEAQ (reference sequence). The CDR3 runs to 13 residues. V lost 3 bases and J 3 bases, leaving 8 bases between the germline ends. The CDR3 here is CASSFDGEETQYF. In nucleotides, the CDR3 is TGTGCCAGCAGCTTCGACGGGGAAGAGACCCAGTACTTC.

The chain joins TRBV2 to TRBJ2-5; D is ambiguous. Germline CDR1 is SNHLY and CDR2 is FYNNEI. Trimming left V 8 bases short and J 2 bases short, with 15 bases between. The CDR3 is made up of 14 amino acids. The CDR3 region has the DNA TGTGCCAGCTCGGTCCTGGCCTGGCAAGAGACCCAGTACTTC. Translation: CASSVLAWQETQYF.

The J gene is TRBJ2-7, the V gene TRBV27; TRBD2 is a possible D gene (5 bases). The CDR3 extends over 16 amino acids. V was shortened by 5 bases and J by 3 bases, with 20 bases between the two germline ends. In germline, CDR1 is MNHEY, CDR2 SMNVEV (reference sequence). Here the CDR3 reads CASSPASLGRYYEQYF. CDR3 DNA: TGTGCCAGCAGTCCTGCTTCGCTAGGGAGATACTACGAGCAGTACTTC.

As DNA, the CDR3 is TGTGCCAGCAGCGACCCGGGGATTGCTGGCTACACCTTC. Protein sequence: CASSDPGIAGYTF. The chain carries TRBV9 and TRBJ1-2; D remains ambiguous. This CDR3 has 13 amino acids. Germline V gives CDR1 SGDLS, CDR2 YYNGEE. V was pared by 3 bases and J by 7 bases, with 13 bases between.

The chain links TRBV5-6 to TRBJ1-6; D is possibly TRBD1 (6 bases). Germline values: CDR1 SGHDT, CDR2 YYEEEE. The V and J ends lost 6 bases and 2 bases respectively, with 12 bases between them. This CDR3 region has 15 residues. The CDR3 region is CASTDGGAYNSPLHF. CDR3 nucleotide sequence: TGTGCCAGCACCGACGGGGGCGCCTATAATTCACCCCTCCACTTT.

Concerning this clone: This sample also contains other DNA sequences that code for the same CDR3. V usage is TRBV11-2 and J usage is TRBJ2-7; the D gene is possibly TRBD2 (6 bases). Germline values: CDR1 SGHAT, CDR2 FQNNGV. The CDR3 sequence is 15 residues long. Trimming removed 4 bases from V and 1 base from J, with 14 bases in between. CDR3 region: CASSSGGWGSYEQYF. Written as DNA, the CDR3 is TGTGCCAGCAGCTCCGGGGGATGGGGTTCCTACGAGCAGTACTTC.

This chain joins TRBV9 and TRBJ2-1; D gene uncertain. V was pared by 0 bases and J by 2 bases, with 12 bases between. Germline CDR1 SGDLS, CDR2 YYNGEE. The CDR3 runs to 16 residues. The CDR3 coding sequence is TGTGCCAGCAGCGTAGATGGTTTATCTCCCTACAATGAGCAGTTCTTC. Protein sequence: CASSVDGLSPYNEQFF. Full variable domain (outside the CDR3, taken from reference TRBV9 and TRBJ2-1): DSGVTQTPKHLITATGQRVTLRCSPRSGDLSVYWYQQSLDQGLQFLIQYYNGEERAKGNILERFSAQQFPDLHSELNLSSLELGDSALYFCASSVDGLSPYNEQFFGPGTRLTVL.

The chain links TRBV5-4 to TRBJ2-5; the match to TRBD1 covers 9 bases. The CDR3 extends over 16 amino acids. The junction had 13 bases not matched to a gene; V was cut back by 5 bases and J by 5 bases. The germline V gene encodes CDR1 SGHNT and CDR2 YYREEE (reference sequence). CDR3: CASSSHRTGESETQYF. CDR3 DNA: TGTGCCAGCAGTTCCCATAGGACAGGGGAATCGGAGACCCAGTACTTC.

The rearrangement joins TRBV19 to TRBJ1-1; a possible D gene is TRBD1 (5 bases). V lost 5 bases to trimming and J lost 0 bases, with 10 bases between them. The CDR3 spans 14 residues. Germline lookup yields CDR1 LNHDA and CDR2 SQIVND (reference sequence). For the CDR3, the DNA is TGTGCCAGTAGTCTTGACAGCTTGAACACTGAAGCTTTCTTT. Translating gives CASSLDSLNTEAFF.

On this clone itself: Just one base apart from a much larger clone, this may be a read error. The chain is built from TRBV4-3 and TRBJ1-5; no clear D gene. CDR1 and CDR2 from the germline V gene are LGHNA and YSLEER. Trimming shortened V by 0 bases and J by 4 bases, and 4 bases separated the two germline ends. The CDR3 extends over 13 amino acids. CDR3 in DNA: TGCGCCAGCAGCCAAGATAGGAATCAGCCCCAGCATTTT. It yields the protein CASSQDRNQPQHF.

The CDR3: CASSELVVSMPTPDSTDTQYF. The CDR3 region has the DNA TGTGCCAGCAGTGAACTAGTGGTCTCTATGCCTACTCCAGATAGCACAGATACGCAGTATTTT. V usage is TRBV6-1 and J usage is TRBJ2-3; unclear D gene. CDR3 size: 21 residues. In germline, CDR1 is MNHNS, CDR2 SASEGT. The germline V and J ends were trimmed by 2 bases and 0 bases, with 27 bases remaining between them.

The chain recombines TRBV5-1 with TRBJ2-6, with D perhaps assigned TRBD1 or TRBD2 (5 bases each). Per germline, CDR1 SGHRS and CDR2 YFSETQ. The CDR3 consists of 17 residues. Between the trimmed V and J ends, which lost 0 bases and 0 bases, there was a span of 10 bases. This CDR3 reads CASSLDRDLSGANVLTF. The CDR3 DNA sequence: TGCGCCAGCAGCTTGGATAGGGACCTCTCTGGGGCCAACGTCCTGACTTTC.

The CDR3 DNA follows: TGCACCAGCACCCCTACCGATGGGAACTACGAGCAGTACTTC. This gives the protein CTSTPTDGNYEQYF. The chain joins TRBV1 to TRBJ2-7. TRBV1 is listed as a pseudogene. The CDR3 is made up of 14 amino acids.

The chain recombines TRBV13 with TRBJ2-7, with TRBD2 matching over 13 bases. In germline, CDR1 is PRHDT, CDR2 FYEKMQ (reference sequence). With V trimmed by 5 bases and J by 6 bases, 13 bases remained unmatched. The CDR3 is 17 residues long. As DNA, the CDR3 is TGTGCCAGCAGCCCGGCGGGACTAGCGGGGCCAGCAGGCGAGCAGTACTTC. As protein: CASSPAGLAGPAGEQYF.

The chain has TRBV27 and TRBJ2-1, with 13 bases identical to TRBD2. Trimming removed 8 bases from V and 7 bases from J; junction bases left unmatched: 5. The CDR3 is made up of 14 amino acids. Germline V lookup: CDR1 MNHEY, CDR2 SMNVEV (reference sequence). Written as DNA, the CDR3 is TGTGCCAGCCTGGGACTAGCGGGGCCGAATGAGCAGTTCTTC. This translates into CASLGLAGPNEQFF.

The chain combines TRBV7-9 with TRBJ2-5; D is unclear. Germline CDR1 reads SEHNR; CDR2 reads FQNEAQ (reference sequence). The CDR3 sequence is 14 residues long. V was pared by 5 bases and J by 1 base, with 11 bases between. CDR3 nucleotides: TGTGCCAGCAGCACAGAGATGTTCCAAGAGACCCAGTACTTC. It codes for CASSTEMFQETQYF.

This clone was observed once. This chain connects TRBV5-4 to TRBJ2-1; 10 bases align to TRBD1. Germline V gives CDR1 SGHNT, CDR2 YYREEE (reference sequence). This CDR3 is 16 amino acids long. Losses at the gene ends were 4 bases for V and 9 bases for J; bases not matched to a gene: 13. This CDR3 reads CASSPAGTGDGGEQFF. As DNA, the CDR3 is TGTGCCAGCAGCCCGGCCGGGACAGGGGATGGGGGTGAGCAGTTCTTC.

This chain links TRBV21-1 with TRBJ1-6. TRBV21-1 is tagged as a pseudogene. CDR3 size: 18 residues. The CDR3, as DNA: TGTGCCAGCAGCAGTCACCCGAGGCAAACGTCGATGAATTCACCCCTCCACTTT. Its translation: CASSSHPRQTSMNSPLHF.